This T cell receptor beta chain came from a study of T cells in localized non-small cell lung cancer. The CDR3 covers 16 residues. TCRdb keeps only in-frame clones here, not all; method: immunoSEQ multiplex PCR. The table includes about 48,000 clones, 70% to 85% detected once. The chain carries TRBV21-1 and TRBJ2-5. TRBV21-1 is given as a pseudogene. The sequence was obtained from a man aged 35 to 70 with stage I squamous cell lung carcinoma. Sequenced here: peripheral blood, sampled before any cancer treatment. CDR3 nucleotides: TGTGCCAGCAGCACCAAAGTTGAGGGGCCGAAAGAGACCCAGTACTTC. Amino acids: CASSTKVEGPKETQYF.